These 17 T cell receptor beta chains were all obtained from the same sample, sequenced in a study of T cells in Graves' hyperthyroidism and ophthalmopathy. Template material for amplifying TCR beta CDR3 regions consisted of RNA transcripts. Researchers ran a first-round RT-PCR on the TCR CDR3 using the HTBI primer set. MiXCR, run by TCRdb on the multiplex PCR reads, gives a single entry per CDR3 protein. The data hold 600,000 or so distinct CDR3 sequences, with under 60% observed a single time. Sample: peripheral blood or thyroid tissue (not recorded which). The receptors were sampled from a woman younger than 35 with Graves' hyperthyroidism.

This clonotype came up many times. This chain connects TRBV7-3 to TRBJ2-5; D is possibly TRBD1 or TRBD2 (5 bases each). In germline, CDR1 is SGHTA, CDR2 FQGTGA. V lost 0 bases to trimming and J lost 2 bases, with 10 bases between them. The CDR3 consists of 15 residues. The CDR3 sequence: CASSLTGRHQETQYF. The CDR3 DNA follows: TGTGCCAGCAGCTTAACGGGACGCCATCAAGAGACCCAGTACTTC.

The rearrangement joins TRBV7-2 to TRBJ1-1; a possible D gene is TRBD1 (5 bases). Germline V gene sequence: CDR1 SGHTA, CDR2 FQGNSA. The CDR3 spans 16 residues. V gave up 3 bases and J gave up 1 base, with 15 bases separating them. This CDR3 reads CASSFAARQGNTEAFF. CDR3 sequence (DNA): TGTGCCAGCAGCTTTGCTGCGCGGCAGGGGAACACTGAAGCTTTCTTT.

This clonotype has a count of ten or more. The V call is TRBV10-3, the J call TRBJ1-2; D perhaps matches TRBD1 (5 bases). Per the germline V gene, CDR1 is ENHRY and CDR2 is SYGVKD. The CDR3 extends over 12 amino acids. V gave up 8 bases and J gave up 4 bases, with 11 bases separating them. As DNA, the CDR3 is TGTGCCATCTATGACAGAGGCTATGGCTACACCTTC. Its translation: CAIYDRGYGYTF.

The sample holds a few counts of this clonotype. The V call is TRBV7-2, the J call TRBJ2-5, with D possibly matching TRBD1 (5 bases). This CDR3 comprises 13 residues. The germline gives CDR1 SGHTA, CDR2 FQGNSA. V lost 4 bases to trimming and J lost 5 bases, with 11 bases between them. The CDR3 DNA is TGTGCCAGCAGCTCAATCCCAGGGGAGACCCAGTACTTC. Translating it yields CASSSIPGETQYF.

This clonotype was observed many times. The chain employs TRBV25-1 and TRBJ1-2; the D gene is possibly TRBD1 (5 bases). The germline V and J ends were trimmed by 4 bases and 1 base, with 16 bases remaining between them. Per the germline V gene, CDR1 is MGHDK and CDR2 is SYGVNS. The CDR3 sequence is 16 residues long. In DNA form, the CDR3 reads TGTGCCAGCAGTGGCCGCGGGGGTTGGGATAACTATGGCTACACCTTC. This encodes CASSGRGGWDNYGYTF.

The rearrangement joins TRBV7-9 to TRBJ2-7, with TRBD2 identical over 7 bases. Gene TRBJ2-1 matches the end of the DNA better, so the J call may be wrong. The germline V gene encodes CDR1 SEHNR and CDR2 FQNEAQ (reference sequence). The CDR3 is 14 amino acids. This chain's CDR3 is CASSLREFRNEQFF. The CDR3 DNA reads as TGTGCCAGCAGCTTGCGGGAGTTTAGGAATGAGCAGTTCTTC.

The V call is TRBV20-1, the J call TRBJ1-2; the D is unclear. This CDR3 region has 13 residues. Trimming pared 6 bases from V and 3 bases from J, leaving 14 bases between. Germline V gives CDR1 DFQATT, CDR2 SNEGSKA (reference sequence). The CDR3 sequence is CSAAVTYDYGYTF. The DNA of the CDR3 is TGCAGTGCGGCGGTGACGTATGACTATGGCTACACCTTC.

The rearrangement links TRBV6-4 to TRBJ1-4; D remains ambiguous. The CDR3 consists of 8 residues. V lost 4 bases and J 13 bases, leaving 1 base between the germline ends. Germline CDR1 reads MRHNA; CDR2 reads SNTAGT. CDR3 nucleotide sequence: TGTGCCAGCAGTGGACTGTTTTTT. It encodes CASSGLFF.

Details on this clonotype: The CDR3 does not end in the conserved phenylalanine or tryptophan, so this is likely a read error. Because the CDR3's place on the DNA is in doubt, the DNA is left out and the CDR3 is given as listed by TCRdb. The J gene is TRBJ2-1, the V gene TRBV7-8. The CDR3 extends over 8 residues, inclusive of both ends. The V gene's germline CDR1 is SGHVS and CDR2 FQNEAQ. CDR3 sequence: CASSLALL.

The chain joins TRBV25-1 to TRBJ1-6, with D unresolved. This CDR3 contains 14 residues. The V gene's germline CDR1 is MGHDK and CDR2 SYGVNS. The germline V and J ends were trimmed by 1 base and 7 bases, with 8 bases remaining between them. Here the CDR3 DNA reads TGTGCCAGCAGTGAATTGGGTTTGAATTCACCCCTCCACTTT. This gives the protein CASSELGLNSPLHF. The variable domain in full, completed from reference TRBV25-1 and TRBJ1-6, reads EADIYQTPRYLVIGTGKKITLECSQTMGHDKMYWYQQDPGMELHLIHYSYGVNSTEKGDLSSESTVSRIRTEHFPLTLESARPSHTSQYLCASSELGLNSPLHFGNGTRLTVT.

This clonotype was seen a single time. V and J are TRBV20-1 and TRBJ1-2; no reliable D call. The CDR3 contains 11 residues. CDR1 and CDR2 (germline): DFQATT, SNEGSKA (reference sequence). Trimming removed 0 bases at V and 7 bases at J, with 6 bases between. The CDR3 loop is CSARDRPGYTF. Here the CDR3 DNA reads TGCAGTGCTAGAGATAGGCCTGGCTACACCTTC.

The chain uses TRBV20-1 and TRBJ2-7; 7 bases are shared with TRBD2. Per germline, CDR1 DFQATT and CDR2 SNEGSKA (reference sequence). This CDR3 contains 14 residues. J was trimmed by 6 bases and V by 3 bases; bases with no gene match: 11. For the CDR3, the DNA is TGCAGTGCTAGGGACGCGGGAGTTAACCGCGAGCAGTACTTC. Its translation is CSARDAGVNREQYF.

This clonotype was seen a handful of times. This chain links TRBV7-9 with TRBJ1-1; D remains ambiguous. V lost 8 bases and J 3 bases, leaving 13 bases between the germline ends. CDR3 size: 13 residues. CDR1 is SEHNR and CDR2 is FQNEAQ in the germline V gene (reference sequence). For the CDR3, the DNA is TGTGCCAGCGCTTACACAGCTGACACTGAAGCTTTCTTT. Translated, it gives CASAYTADTEAFF.

This clonotype was detected many times. This chain links TRBV19 with TRBJ2-2; possibly TRBD1 for D (5 bases). The germline V gene encodes CDR1 LNHDA and CDR2 SQIVND (reference sequence). V was clipped by 8 bases and J by 6 bases, with 16 bases between them. There are 14 residues in the CDR3. The CDR3 reads CASQDDSGPGELFF. The CDR3 DNA sequence: TGTGCCAGTCAGGACGACAGTGGTCCCGGGGAGCTGTTTTTT.

The chain is built from TRBV12-3 or TRBV12-4 and TRBJ1-2; 10 nucleotides align to TRBD1. V gave up 3 bases and J gave up 3 bases; unmatched junction bases: 4. This CDR3 comprises 15 residues. The CDR3 protein is CASSLRDRGDYGYTF. In nucleotides, the CDR3 is TGTGCCAGCAGTTTGAGGGACAGGGGTGACTATGGCTACACCTTC.

A few counts support this clonotype. The rearrangement links TRBV19 to TRBJ1-2, with no clear D. Germline V gives CDR1 LNHDA, CDR2 SQIVND (reference sequence). This CDR3 is 13 amino acids long. Trimming stripped 2 bases from V and 6 bases from J, with 10 bases between. The CDR3 DNA reads TGTGCCAGTAGTATAAGATCCTGGGATGGCTACACCTTC. Translating it yields CASSIRSWDGYTF.

To note about this clonotype: A junction end diverges from the germline sequence, so it may reflect a read error. The chain has TRBV10-3 and TRBJ1-5; D remains ambiguous. The CDR3 is 15 amino acids. Germline CDR1 and CDR2: ENHRY and SYGVKD. In nucleotides, the CDR3 is TGTGCCAGCAGTTATTCGTATGATAGCAATCAGCCCCAGCATTTT. It codes for CASSYSYDSNQPQHF.